This TCR beta chain stems from a study of CD8 T cells in Susac syndrome. Findings and limits, study-wide: The study's TCR sequencing and HLA analysis drew on a certain number of individuals. That number was acknowledged as relatively small. Sixteen Susac-specific public clones were found in total CD8+ repertoires and roughly 5 in CD8+ TEMRA repertoires.

Random hexamers were used to reverse transcribe about 0.5 to 1 ug of RNA. The amplification used immunoSEQ multiplex PCR on TCR beta CDR3; it spanned 54 Vbeta and 13 Jbeta. TCRdb redid the calling of the immunoSEQ multiplex PCR reads with MiXCR, one entry per CDR3 protein. The sample has over 80,000 distinct CDR3 sequences, over 85% seen once; the top ten hold less than 0.95%. Germline V gene data show CDR1 as MNHEY and CDR2 as SMNVEV (reference sequence). The CDR3 extends over 12 amino acids. Deletions cut 11 bases from V and 5 bases from J, with 15 bases between. A word on this clonotype: Its antigen is undetermined.

V usage is TRBV27 and J usage is TRBJ1-2; a weak D match, TRBD1 (6 bases). The receptor was isolated from a human donor with Susac syndrome. Source material: CD8+ T cells from PBMCs. The CDR3 is CAAMGAGYGYTF. The CDR3 DNA follows: TGTGCCGCTATGGGGGCTGGGTATGGCTACACCTTC.